This T cell receptor (beta chain) was identified in a study of shared clonotypes between healthy human individuals. At the level of the study: Each donor's CD4 naive and CD4 memory cells filled three plates apiece, CD8 naive two, and CD8 memory one. Study observations and caveats: Incomplete sequencing of sorted subsets was indicated by rarefaction despite large depth.

Germline CDR1 reads SGHNT; CDR2 reads YYREEE (reference sequence). The CDR3 covers 15 residues. Losses at the gene ends were 0 bases for V and 6 bases for J; bases not matched to a gene: 4. The method was immunoSEQ multiplex PCR; TCRdb's version includes in-frame clones alone and lacks a portion of them. The sample holds 600,000 to 750,000 clones, approximately 77% seen once. This clone was detected a few times. No antigen is known for it. V gene TRBV5-4 combines with J gene TRBJ2-3; TRBD2 matches 10 bases. The receptor's source is a woman younger than 45 in good health. Sequenced sample: memory CD4+ T cells sorted from blood. Subset here: CD45RA-negative fraction. The CDR3 coding sequence is TGTGCCAGCAGCTTGGGACTAGCGGGCGGGGATACGCAGTATTTT. This translates into CASSLGLAGGDTQYF.